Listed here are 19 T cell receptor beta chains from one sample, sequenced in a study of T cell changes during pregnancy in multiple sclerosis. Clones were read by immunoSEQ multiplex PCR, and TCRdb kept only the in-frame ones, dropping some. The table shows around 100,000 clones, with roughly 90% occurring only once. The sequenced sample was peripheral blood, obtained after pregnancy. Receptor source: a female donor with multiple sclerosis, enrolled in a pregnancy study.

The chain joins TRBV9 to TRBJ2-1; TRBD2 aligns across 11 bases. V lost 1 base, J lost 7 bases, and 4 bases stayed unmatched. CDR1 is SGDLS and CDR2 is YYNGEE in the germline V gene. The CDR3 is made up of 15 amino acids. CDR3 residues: CASSVSLAGVNEQFF. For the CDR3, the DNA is TGTGCCAGCAGCGTATCACTAGCGGGAGTGAATGAGCAGTTCTTC.

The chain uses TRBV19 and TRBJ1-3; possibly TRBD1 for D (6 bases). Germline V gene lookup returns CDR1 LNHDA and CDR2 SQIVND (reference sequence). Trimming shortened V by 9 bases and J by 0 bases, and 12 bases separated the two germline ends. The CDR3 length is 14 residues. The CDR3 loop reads CASRDTGSGNTIYF. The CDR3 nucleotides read TGTGCCAGCAGGGACACCGGCTCTGGAAACACCATATATTTT.

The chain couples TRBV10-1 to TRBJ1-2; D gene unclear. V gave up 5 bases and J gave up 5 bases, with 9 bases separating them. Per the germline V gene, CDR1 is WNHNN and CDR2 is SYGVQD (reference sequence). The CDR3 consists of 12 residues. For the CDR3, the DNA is TGCGCCAGCAGTTGGCGGAAATATGGCTACACCTTC. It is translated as CASSWRKYGYTF.

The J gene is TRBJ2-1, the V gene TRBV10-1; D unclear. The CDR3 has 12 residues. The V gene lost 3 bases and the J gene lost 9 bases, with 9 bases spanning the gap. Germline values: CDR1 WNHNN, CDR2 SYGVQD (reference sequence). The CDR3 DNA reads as TGCGCCAGCAGTGAACCTACTTGTGAGCAGTTCTTC. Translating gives CASSEPTCEQFF.

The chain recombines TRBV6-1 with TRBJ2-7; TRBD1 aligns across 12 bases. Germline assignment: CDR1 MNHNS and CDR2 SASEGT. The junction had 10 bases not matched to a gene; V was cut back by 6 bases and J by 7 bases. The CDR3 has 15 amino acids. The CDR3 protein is CASRQGQGAVYEQYF. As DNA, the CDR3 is TGTGCCAGCAGGCAGGGACAGGGGGCTGTTTATGAGCAGTACTTC.

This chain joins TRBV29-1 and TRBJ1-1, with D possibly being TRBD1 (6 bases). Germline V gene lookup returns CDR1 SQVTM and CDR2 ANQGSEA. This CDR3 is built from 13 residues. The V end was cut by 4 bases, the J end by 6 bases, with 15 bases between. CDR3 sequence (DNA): TGCAGCGTTGCTCGACTCACAGGGTCTGAAGCTTTCTTT. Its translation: CSVARLTGSEAFF. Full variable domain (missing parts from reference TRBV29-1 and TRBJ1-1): SAVISQKPSRDICQRGTSLTIQCQVDSQVTMMFWYRQQPGQSLTLIATANQGSEATYESGFVIDKFPISRPNLTFSTLTVSNMSPEDSSIYLCSVARLTGSEAFFGQGTRLTVV.

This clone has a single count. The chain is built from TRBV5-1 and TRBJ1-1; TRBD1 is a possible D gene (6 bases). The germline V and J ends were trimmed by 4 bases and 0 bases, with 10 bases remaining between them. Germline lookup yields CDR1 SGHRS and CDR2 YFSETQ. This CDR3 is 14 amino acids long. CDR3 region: CASSIGQMNTEAFF. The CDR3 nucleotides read TGCGCCAGCAGCATCGGACAGATGAACACTGAAGCTTTCTTT.

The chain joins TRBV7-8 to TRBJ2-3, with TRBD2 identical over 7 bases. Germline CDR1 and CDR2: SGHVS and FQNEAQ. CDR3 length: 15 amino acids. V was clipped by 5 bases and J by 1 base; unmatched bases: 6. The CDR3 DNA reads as TGTGCCAGCAGCCGATCTAGCGGCCGCACAGATACGCAGTATTTT. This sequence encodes CASSRSSGRTDTQYF.

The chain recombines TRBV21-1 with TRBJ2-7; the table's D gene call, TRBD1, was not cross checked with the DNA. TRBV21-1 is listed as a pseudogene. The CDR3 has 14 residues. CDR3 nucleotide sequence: TGTGCCAGCAAATCCCGGGACAGGGGGTACGAGCAGTACTTC. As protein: CASKSRDRGYEQYF.

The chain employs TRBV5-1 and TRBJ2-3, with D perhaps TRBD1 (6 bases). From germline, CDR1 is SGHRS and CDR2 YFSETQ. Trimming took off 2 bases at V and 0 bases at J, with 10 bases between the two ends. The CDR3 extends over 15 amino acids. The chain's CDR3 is CASSLTGQSTDTQYF. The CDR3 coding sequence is TGCGCCAGCAGCTTAACCGGACAGAGCACAGATACGCAGTATTTT.

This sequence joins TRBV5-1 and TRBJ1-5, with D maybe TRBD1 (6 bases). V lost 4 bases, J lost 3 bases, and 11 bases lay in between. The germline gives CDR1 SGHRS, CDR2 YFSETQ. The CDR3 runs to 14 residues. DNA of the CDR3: TGCGCCAGCAGCCCGGACAGTAACAATCAGCCCCAGCATTTT. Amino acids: CASSPDSNNQPQHF.

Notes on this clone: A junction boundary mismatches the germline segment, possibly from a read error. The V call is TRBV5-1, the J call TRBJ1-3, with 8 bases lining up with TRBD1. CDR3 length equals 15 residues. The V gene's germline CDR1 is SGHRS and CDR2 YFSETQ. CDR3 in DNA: TGCGCCAGCAGTTTGGGACAGGTATCTGGAAACACCATATATTTT. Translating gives CASSLGQVSGNTIYF.

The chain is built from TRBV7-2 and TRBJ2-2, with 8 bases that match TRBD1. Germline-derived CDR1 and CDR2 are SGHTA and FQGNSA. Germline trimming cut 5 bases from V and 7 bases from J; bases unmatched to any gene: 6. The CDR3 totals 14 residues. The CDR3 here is CASSTRTGYGELFF. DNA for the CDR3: TGTGCCAGCAGCACAAGGACAGGGTACGGGGAGCTGTTTTTT.

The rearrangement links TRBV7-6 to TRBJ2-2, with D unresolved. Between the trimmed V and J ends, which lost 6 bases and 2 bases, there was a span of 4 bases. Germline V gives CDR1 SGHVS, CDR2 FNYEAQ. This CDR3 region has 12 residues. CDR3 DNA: TGTGCCAGCAGTCTTAACACCGGGGAGCTGTTTTTT. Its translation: CASSLNTGELFF.

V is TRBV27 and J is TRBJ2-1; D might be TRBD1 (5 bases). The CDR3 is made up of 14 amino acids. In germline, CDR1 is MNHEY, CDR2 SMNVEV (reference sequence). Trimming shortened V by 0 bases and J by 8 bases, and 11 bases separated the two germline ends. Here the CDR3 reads CASSLSQGRDEQFF. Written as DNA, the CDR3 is TGTGCCAGCAGTTTATCGCAGGGCCGCGATGAGCAGTTCTTC.

Written as DNA, the CDR3 is TGCGCCAGCAGGTATGGACAGGGGATATCTGAAGCTTTCTTT. This translates into CASRYGQGISEAFF. The chain is built from TRBV4-1 and TRBJ1-1; 9 bases fit TRBD1. J lost 6 bases, V lost 6 bases, and 8 bases had no gene match. Germline CDR1 MGHRA, CDR2 YSYEKL. The CDR3 sequence is 14 residues long.

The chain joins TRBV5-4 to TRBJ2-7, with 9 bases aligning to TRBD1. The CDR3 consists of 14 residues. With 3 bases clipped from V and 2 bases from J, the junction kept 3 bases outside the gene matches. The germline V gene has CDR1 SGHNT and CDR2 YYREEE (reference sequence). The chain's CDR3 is CASSSGQGTYEQYF. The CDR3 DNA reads TGTGCCAGCAGCTCGGGACAGGGAACCTACGAGCAGTACTTC.

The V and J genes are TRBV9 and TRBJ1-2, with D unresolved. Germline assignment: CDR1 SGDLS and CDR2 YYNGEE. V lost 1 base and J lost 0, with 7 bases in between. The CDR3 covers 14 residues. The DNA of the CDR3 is TGTGCCAGCAGCGTAATATCCGCTAACTATGGCTACACCTTC. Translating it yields CASSVISANYGYTF.

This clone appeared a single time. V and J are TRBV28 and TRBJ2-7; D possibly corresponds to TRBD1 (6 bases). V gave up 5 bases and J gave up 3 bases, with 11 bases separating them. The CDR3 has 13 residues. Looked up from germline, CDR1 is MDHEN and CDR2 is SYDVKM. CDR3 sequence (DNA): TGTGCCAGCAGTCGGGACATAAGCTACGAGCAGTACTTC. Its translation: CASSRDISYEQYF. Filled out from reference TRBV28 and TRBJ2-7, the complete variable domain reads DVKVTQSSRYLVKRTGEKVFLECVQDMDHENMFWYRQDPGLGLRLIYFSYDVKMKEKGDIPEGYSVSREKKERFSLILESASTNQTSMYLCASSRDISYEQYFGPGTRLTVT.